This T cell receptor (beta chain) originates from a study of blood T cell repertoires in COVID-19. Assay used: immunoSEQ multiplex PCR; TCRdb lists only in-frame clones, some missing. Of 49,000 or so clones in the sample, 80% to 90% were seen once. Germline V gene sequence: CDR1 SNHLY, CDR2 FYNNEI. The CDR3 length is 13 residues. The V and J ends lost 8 bases and 7 bases, in that order; junction bases with no gene match: 6. The sample taken for sequencing was peripheral blood. The TCR comes from a woman at least 80 years old with COVID-19, enrolled during active disease. The chain has TRBV2 and TRBJ2-1, with 9 bases matching TRBD2. The CDR3: CASRLAGVNEQFF. The CDR3 nucleotides are TGTGCCAGCCGATTAGCGGGGGTTAATGAGCAGTTCTTC. Supplemented by reference TRBV2 and TRBJ2-1, the full variable domain reads EPEVTQTPSHQVTQMGQEVILRCVPISNHLYFYWYRQILGQKVEFLVSFYNNEISEKSEIFDDQFSVERPDGSNFTLKIRSTKLEDSAMYFCASRLAGVNEQFFGPGTRLTVL.